This TCR beta chain is drawn from a study of cytomegalovirus exposure and HLA in healthy donors. V lost 4 bases and J lost 0, with 9 bases in between. This CDR3 region has 15 residues. Per the germline V gene, CDR1 is SEHNR and CDR2 is FQNEAQ (reference sequence). As for this clone: Its specificity is not known.

Amplification used 60 Vbeta primers and 13 Jbeta primers. The method was immunoSEQ multiplex PCR; TCRdb's version includes in-frame clones alone and lacks a portion of them. The sample has 150,000 or so clones; 75% to 90% are singletons. Findings of the study overall: Within a later analysis, the majority of CMV-associated TCR beta chains appeared HLA-restricted. HLA alleles were associated with 15,000 to 20,000 TCR beta sequences in a later analysis at 0.05 false discovery rate.

The sample consisted of PBMCs. This sequence was found in a woman under 30 in good health and CMV-seronegative. The J gene is TRBJ1-4, the V gene TRBV7-9; D uncertain. CDR3 loop: CASSWAGSTNEKLFF. CDR3 in DNA: TGTGCCAGCAGCTGGGCGGGGTCAACTAATGAAAAACTGTTTTTT.